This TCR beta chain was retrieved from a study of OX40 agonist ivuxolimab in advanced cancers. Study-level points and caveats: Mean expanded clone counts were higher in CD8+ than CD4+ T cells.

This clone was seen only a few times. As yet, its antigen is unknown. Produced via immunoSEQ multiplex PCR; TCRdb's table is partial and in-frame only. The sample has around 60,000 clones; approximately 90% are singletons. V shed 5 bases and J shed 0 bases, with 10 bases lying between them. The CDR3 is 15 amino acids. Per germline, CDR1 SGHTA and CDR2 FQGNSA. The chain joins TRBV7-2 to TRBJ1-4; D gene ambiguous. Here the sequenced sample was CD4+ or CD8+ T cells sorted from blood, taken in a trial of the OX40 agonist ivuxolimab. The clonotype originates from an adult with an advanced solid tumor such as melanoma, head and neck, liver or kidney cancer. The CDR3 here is CASSPQTATNEKLFF. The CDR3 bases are TGTGCCAGCAGCCCCCAGACTGCAACTAATGAAAAACTGTTTTTT. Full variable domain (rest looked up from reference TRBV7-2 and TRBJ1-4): GAGVSQSPSNKVTEKGKDVELRCDPISGHTALYWYRQSLGQGLEFLIYFQGNSAPDKSGLPSDRFSAERTGGSVSTLTIQRTQQEDSAVYLCASSPQTATNEKLFFGSGTQLSVL.